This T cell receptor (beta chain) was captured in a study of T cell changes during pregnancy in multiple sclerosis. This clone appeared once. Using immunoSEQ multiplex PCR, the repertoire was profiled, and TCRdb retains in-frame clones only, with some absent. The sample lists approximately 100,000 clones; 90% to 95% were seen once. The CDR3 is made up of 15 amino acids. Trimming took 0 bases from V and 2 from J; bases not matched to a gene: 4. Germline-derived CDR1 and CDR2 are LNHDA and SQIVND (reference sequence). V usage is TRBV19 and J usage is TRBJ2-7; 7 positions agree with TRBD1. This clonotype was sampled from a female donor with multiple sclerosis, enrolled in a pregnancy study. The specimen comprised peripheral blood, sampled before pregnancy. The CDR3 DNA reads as TGTGCCAGTAGTATAGAGACAGGGAAGCCCTACGAGCAGTACTTC. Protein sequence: CASSIETGKPYEQYF.